This TCR beta chain was recovered during a study of cytomegalovirus exposure and HLA in healthy donors. Study outcomes and limitations: Earlier results showed most TCR beta V segments being productive about 90% or about 30% of the time. The presence/absence work took it that sequencing depth was about the same across donors. Whilst most TCR sequences proved rare, a subset of public TCRs occurred across many donors. A missense DCLRE1C variant was associated with V- and J-gene trimming of TCR beta chains in a later analysis, and an independent cohort replicated the association.

Note on this clone: Its antigen is not identified.

PCR was performed using 60 Vbeta and 13 Jbeta primers. Produced via immunoSEQ multiplex PCR; TCRdb's table is partial and in-frame only. The sample holds 150,000 or so clones. Looked up from germline, CDR1 is SGHTA and CDR2 is FQGTGA. The V and J ends lost 5 bases and 7 bases, in that order; junction bases with no gene match: 11. CDR3 length: 16 amino acids. V usage is TRBV7-3 and J usage is TRBJ1-4, with TRBD1 matching over 9 bases. The sequence came from a woman under 30 in good health and CMV-seronegative. Sequenced input: PBMCs. The CDR3 loop reads CASSPGRGTGSEKLFF. The CDR3 DNA follows: TGTGCCAGCAGCCCCGGAAGGGGGACAGGGAGTGAAAAACTGTTTTTT.